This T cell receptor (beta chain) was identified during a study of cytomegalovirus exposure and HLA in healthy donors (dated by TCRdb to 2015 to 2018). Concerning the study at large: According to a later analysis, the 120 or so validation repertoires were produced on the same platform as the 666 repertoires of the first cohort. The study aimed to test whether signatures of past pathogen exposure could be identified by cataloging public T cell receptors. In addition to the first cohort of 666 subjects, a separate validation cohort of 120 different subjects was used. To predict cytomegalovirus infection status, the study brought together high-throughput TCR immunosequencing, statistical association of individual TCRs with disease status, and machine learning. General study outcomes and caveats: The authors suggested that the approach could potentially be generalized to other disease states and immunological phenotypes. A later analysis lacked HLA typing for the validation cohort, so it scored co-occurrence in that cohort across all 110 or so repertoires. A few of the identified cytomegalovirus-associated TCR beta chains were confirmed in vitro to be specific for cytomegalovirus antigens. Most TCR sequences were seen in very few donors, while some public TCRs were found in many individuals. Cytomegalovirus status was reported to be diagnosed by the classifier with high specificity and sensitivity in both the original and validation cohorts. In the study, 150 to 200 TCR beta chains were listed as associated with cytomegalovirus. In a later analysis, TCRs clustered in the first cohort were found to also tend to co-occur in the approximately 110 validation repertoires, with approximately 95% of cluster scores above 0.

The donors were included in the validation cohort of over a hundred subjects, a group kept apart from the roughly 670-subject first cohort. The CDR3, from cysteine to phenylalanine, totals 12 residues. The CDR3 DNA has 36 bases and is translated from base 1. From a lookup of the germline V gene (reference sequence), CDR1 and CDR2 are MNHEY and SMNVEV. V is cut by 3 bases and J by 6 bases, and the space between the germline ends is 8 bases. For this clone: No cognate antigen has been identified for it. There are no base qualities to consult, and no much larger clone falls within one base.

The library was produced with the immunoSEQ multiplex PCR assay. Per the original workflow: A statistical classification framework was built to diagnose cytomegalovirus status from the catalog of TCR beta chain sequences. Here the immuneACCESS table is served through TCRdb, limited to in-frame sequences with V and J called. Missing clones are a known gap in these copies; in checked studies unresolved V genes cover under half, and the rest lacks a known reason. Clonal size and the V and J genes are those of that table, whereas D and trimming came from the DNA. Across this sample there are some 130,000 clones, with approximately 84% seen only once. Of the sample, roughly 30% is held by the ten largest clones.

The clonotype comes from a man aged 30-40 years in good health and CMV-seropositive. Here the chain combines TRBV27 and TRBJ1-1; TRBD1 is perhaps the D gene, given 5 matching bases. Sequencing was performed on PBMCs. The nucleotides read TGTGCCAGCAGTTTTGGGGGGGCTGAAGCTTTCTTT. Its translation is CASSFGGAEAFF.